The 23 T cell receptor beta chains in this list originate from one sample, sequenced in a study of T cell responses to AZD1222 COVID-19 vaccine. TCRdb's table, derived via immunoSEQ multiplex PCR, lists solely in-frame clones and lacks some. Here the sample spans roughly 120,000 clones, about nine tenths being singletons. Specimen: peripheral blood, collected on day 0 of MenACWY control vaccination. The source is an adult in good health.

This sequence joins TRBV28 and TRBJ1-5, with TRBD1 as a possible D gene (6 bases). The CDR3 has 14 residues. CDR1 is MDHEN, CDR2 SYDVKM, per germline. Trimming removed 6 bases from V and 2 bases from J, with 11 bases in between. CDR3 residues: CASRDPGGNQPQHF. The CDR3 DNA reads as TGTGCCAGCAGGGACCCAGGGGGCAATCAGCCCCAGCATTTT.

This clone has only one observation. The rearrangement links TRBV28 to TRBJ1-2; a possible D gene is TRBD1 (5 bases). This CDR3 spans 15 amino acids. CDR1 and CDR2 (germline): MDHEN, SYDVKM. V was cut by 5 bases and J by 5 bases, with 18 bases left in between. CDR3 sequence reads: CASSPRSRGRYGYTF. DNA for the CDR3: TGTGCCAGCAGTCCCCGTAGTCGGGGGAGGTATGGCTACACCTTC.

This chain uses TRBV7-6 with TRBJ1-3; D is undetermined. Germline V gene data show CDR1 as SGHVS and CDR2 as FNYEAQ. CDR3 length: 15 amino acids. Trimming stripped 2 bases from V and 0 bases from J, with 8 bases between. CDR3 amino acids: CASSLQESSGNTIYF. In DNA, the CDR3 is TGTGCCAGCAGCTTACAGGAAAGCTCTGGAAACACCATATATTTT.

The chain has TRBV2 and TRBJ2-5, with D possibly being TRBD2 (5 bases). Trimming pared 2 bases from V and 5 bases from J, leaving 15 bases between. The CDR3 spans 15 residues. Germline V lookup: CDR1 SNHLY, CDR2 FYNNEI. The CDR3 DNA follows: TGTGCCAGCAGTGAATTGGGAGCCATGTCCGAGACCCAGTACTTC. This codes for CASSELGAMSETQYF.

CDR3 sequence: CASSRTGTNYGYTF. CDR3 in DNA: TGTGCCAGTAGTAGGACAGGGACCAACTATGGCTACACCTTC. The chain carries TRBV19 and TRBJ1-2; 8 positions agree with TRBD1. The CDR3 is 14 residues long. After removal of 4 bases from V and 2 bases from J, the junction contained 3 bases not matched to a gene. In germline, CDR1 is LNHDA, CDR2 SQIVND (reference sequence).

This chain links TRBV6-5 with TRBJ2-3; D is possibly TRBD2 (6 bases). This CDR3 has 15 residues. V was shortened by 6 bases and J by 3 bases, with 16 bases between the two germline ends. Germline CDR1 reads MNHEY; CDR2 reads SVGAGI. This CDR3 is CASRLEGRITDTQYF. The DNA for the CDR3 is TGTGCCAGCAGGTTGGAGGGGCGGATTACAGATACGCAGTATTTT.

The chain couples TRBV6-5 to TRBJ2-7; D not resolved. The CDR3 covers 14 residues. Per the germline V gene, CDR1 is MNHEY and CDR2 is SVGAGI. Trimming cost V 5 bases and J 0 bases, with 11 bases left between them. This CDR3 is CASSPDLSSYEQYF. The CDR3 DNA sequence: TGTGCCAGCAGTCCCGATCTTAGCTCCTACGAGCAGTACTTC.

The chain carries TRBV27 and TRBJ2-7; perhaps D is TRBD1 or TRBD2 (6 bases each). Trimming left V 2 bases short and J 0 bases short, with 8 bases between. CDR3 length: 14 amino acids. Germline V gives CDR1 MNHEY, CDR2 SMNVEV (reference sequence). This CDR3 is CASSLEGGSYEQYF. DNA of the CDR3: TGTGCCAGCAGTTTAGAGGGGGGCTCCTACGAGCAGTACTTC.

The rearrangement links TRBV20-1 to TRBJ2-1, with 9 bases identical to TRBD2. The V and J ends lost 3 bases and 6 bases, in that order; junction bases with no gene match: 6. This CDR3 comprises 14 residues. Germline V gives CDR1 DFQATT, CDR2 SNEGSKA (reference sequence). CDR3: CSASSLAGINEQFF. The CDR3, as DNA: TGCAGTGCTAGTAGTCTAGCGGGAATCAATGAGCAGTTCTTC.

This chain uses TRBV29-1 with TRBJ2-7, with TRBD2 as a possible D gene (7 bases). The V and J ends lost 7 bases and 0 bases respectively, with 19 bases between them. CDR3 size: 15 residues. CDR1 and CDR2 from the germline V gene are SQVTM and ANQGSEA. The CDR3 here is CSAQGGGAVSYEQYF. The CDR3 DNA reads TGCAGCGCCCAGGGAGGGGGTGCCGTCTCCTACGAGCAGTACTTC.

The CDR3 sequence: CASSLAQGIQKLFF. In nucleotides, the CDR3 is TGTGCCAGCAGTTTAGCACAGGGTATTCAAAAACTGTTTTTT. The V gene is TRBV28, the J gene TRBJ1-4, with D perhaps matching TRBD1 (6 bases). The CDR3 sequence is 14 residues long. The germline CDR1 and CDR2 sequences are MDHEN and SYDVKM. Trimming cost V 2 bases and J 9 bases, with 13 bases left between them.

The chain combines TRBV27 with TRBJ1-3, with 7 bases identical to TRBD1. J lost 4 bases, V lost 6 bases, and 9 bases had no gene match. The CDR3 length is 15 residues. Per germline, CDR1 MNHEY and CDR2 SMNVEV (reference sequence). CDR3 sequence: CASSQVTGLGNTIYF. In DNA, the CDR3 is TGTGCCAGCAGCCAGGTGACAGGGCTCGGAAACACCATATATTTT.

The rearrangement uses TRBV29-1 and TRBJ1-1; 7 bases agree with TRBD1. J gave up 6 bases and V 7 bases, and 14 bases lay outside the gene matches. Germline CDR1 and CDR2: SQVTM and ANQGSEA. This CDR3 comprises 14 residues. Written as DNA, the CDR3 is TGCAGCGGTAGGGACAGTAGATTTAGTTCTGAAGCTTTCTTT. Amino acid sequence: CSGRDSRFSSEAFF.

The chain has TRBV27 and TRBJ1-4; D unresolved. Germline V gives CDR1 MNHEY, CDR2 SMNVEV (reference sequence). Trimming removed 8 bases from V and 1 base from J, with 2 bases in between. The CDR3 loop spans 11 amino acids. The CDR3 is CASRTNEKLFF. The CDR3 bases are TGTGCCAGCCGAACTAATGAAAAACTGTTTTTT.

The J gene is TRBJ2-3, the V gene TRBV15; possibly TRBD2 for D (5 bases). Germline assignment: CDR1 LNHNV and CDR2 YYDKDF (reference sequence). V gave up 0 bases and J gave up 1 base, with 8 bases separating them. The CDR3 extends over 15 amino acids. The CDR3 is CATSREYGGTDTQYF. The CDR3 nucleotides are TGTGCCACCAGCAGAGAATACGGGGGCACAGATACGCAGTATTTT.

This sequence joins TRBV7-6 and TRBJ1-6; D gene uncertain. The germline gives CDR1 SGHVS, CDR2 FNYEAQ. The CDR3 has 12 amino acids. V was clipped by 5 bases and J by 10 bases, with 9 bases between them. CDR3 nucleotide sequence: TGTGCCAGCAGCCCACTCCGGTCACCCCTCCACTTT. Translating it yields CASSPLRSPLHF. Looking up the rest from reference TRBV7-6 and TRBJ1-6 gives the full variable domain: GAGVSQSPRYKVTKRGQDVALRCDPISGHVSLYWYRQALGQGPEFLTYFNYEAQQDKSGLPNDRFSAERPEGSISTLTIQRTEQRDSAMYRCASSPLRSPLHFGNGTRLTVT.

The chain combines TRBV7-3 with TRBJ2-3; D possibly corresponds to TRBD2 (7 bases). CDR1 SGHTA and CDR2 FQGTGA come from the germline V gene. This CDR3 contains 17 residues. Trimming stripped 5 bases from V and 0 bases from J, with 18 bases between. DNA of the CDR3: TGTGCCAGCAGCCGGACGGGGGGCAGTACTAGCACAGATACGCAGTATTTT. It codes for CASSRTGGSTSTDTQYF.

This chain joins TRBV21-1 and TRBJ2-2; the table assigns TRBD2, which was not confirmed against the DNA. TRBV21-1 is a pseudogene. The CDR3 consists of 16 residues. CDR3 nucleotide sequence: TGTGCCAGCCGTCTAAGCGGGAGCTTCGACACCGGGGAGCTGTTTTTT. Its translation: CASRLSGSFDTGELFF.

The genes are TRBV28 and TRBJ2-7; tentatively, D is TRBD1 or TRBD2 (5 bases each). This CDR3 region has 15 residues. CDR1 is MDHEN and CDR2 is SYDVKM in the germline V gene. The germline V and J ends were trimmed by 3 bases and 0 bases, with 12 bases remaining between them. The CDR3 reads CASSFPGDGSYEQYF. CDR3 DNA: TGTGCCAGCAGTTTCCCCGGGGACGGCTCCTACGAGCAGTACTTC.

The rearrangement uses TRBV25-1 and TRBJ2-7; perhaps TRBD2 as D (5 bases). The CDR3 loop spans 13 amino acids. Per germline, CDR1 MGHDK and CDR2 SYGVNS. The ends were cut back, 6 bases at V and 2 bases at J, with 11 bases in the middle. In nucleotides, the CDR3 is TGTGCCAGCAGCAATTCCGGGGCCTACGAGCAGTACTTC. The encoded protein is CASSNSGAYEQYF.

The chain links TRBV19 to TRBJ1-5; D possibly corresponds to TRBD1 (5 bases). Germline CDR1 is LNHDA and CDR2 is SQIVND (reference sequence). The CDR3 has 15 amino acids. Trimming took 5 bases from V and 4 from J, leaving 15 bases between them. The CDR3 sequence is CASSAAGTGNQPQHF. The CDR3 coding sequence is TGTGCCAGTAGTGCCGCCGGGACGGGAAATCAGCCCCAGCATTTT.

This clone has a single count. The CDR3 here is CAISGLSYEQYF. The CDR3 region has the DNA TGTGCCATCAGCGGACTCTCCTACGAGCAGTACTTC. The chain carries TRBV10-3 and TRBJ2-7; a weak D match, TRBD2 (5 bases). The CDR3 has 12 amino acids. Per the germline V gene, CDR1 is ENHRY and CDR2 is SYGVKD. V lost 6 bases, J lost 0 bases, and 6 bases lay in between.

J is TRBJ2-7 and V is TRBV7-9; 7 nucleotides agree with TRBD2. Germline-derived CDR1 and CDR2 are SEHNR and FQNEAQ (reference sequence). There are 14 residues in the CDR3. The junction had 9 bases not matched to a gene; V was cut back by 5 bases and J by 5 bases. The CDR3 sequence: CASSVGGGAHEQYF. The CDR3 bases are TGTGCCAGCAGCGTGGGGGGAGGGGCCCACGAGCAGTACTTC.